The 10 T cell receptor beta chains below all came from one sample that was sequenced in a study of blood T cell repertoires in COVID-19. This table comes from immunoSEQ multiplex PCR, and its TCRdb copy is limited to in-frame clones, with some not included. Of under 300,000 clones in the sample, roughly 87% were seen once. Input material: peripheral blood. The receptors shown here come from a woman between 25 and 40 years old with acute or convalescent COVID-19.

This rearrangement joins TRBV5-5 to TRBJ2-4; 11 bases are shared with TRBD2. CDR3 length: 18 amino acids. Germline assignment: CDR1 SGHKS and CDR2 YYEKEE (reference sequence). The junction had 10 bases not matched to a gene; V was cut back by 3 bases and J by 2 bases. The CDR3 spells CASSSLAGELLPKNIQYF. For the CDR3, the DNA is TGTGCCAGCAGCTCACTAGCGGGAGAGCTACTACCCAAAAACATTCAGTACTTC.

The CDR3 DNA follows: TGTGCCAGCAGTCGACAGGAACAGACCTACAATGAGCAGTTCTTC. Amino acids: CASSRQEQTYNEQFF. The V call is TRBV6-2 or TRBV6-3, the J call TRBJ2-1; a possible D gene is TRBD1 (6 bases). This CDR3 contains 15 residues. Germline CDR1 is MNHEY and CDR2 is SVGEGT. Trimming took 5 bases from V and 2 from J, leaving 13 bases between them.

The rearrangement joins TRBV9 to TRBJ1-2; 7 nucleotides line up with TRBD1. Germline V gene sequence: CDR1 SGDLS, CDR2 YYNGEE. The CDR3 length is 17 residues. V lost 0 bases and J lost 3; bases outside the gene matches: 11. The CDR3 bases are TGTGCCAGCAGCGTAGTTCCCGGGCAGGGGGAGCACTATGGCTACACCTTC. Protein: CASSVVPGQGEHYGYTF.

This chain uses TRBV7-2 with TRBJ1-6, with unresolved D. Trimming pared 1 base from V and 7 bases from J, leaving 14 bases between. Germline V lookup: CDR1 SGHTA, CDR2 FQGNSA. This CDR3 region has 16 residues. CDR3 residues: CASSLDSASTNSPLHF. CDR3 bases: TGTGCCAGCAGCTTAGATTCAGCCTCGACAAATTCACCCCTCCACTTT.

At least ten counts were recorded for this clone. The chain is built from TRBV6-2 or TRBV6-3 and TRBJ2-3, with 9 bases lining up with TRBD2. This CDR3 has 16 residues. Losses at the gene ends were 5 bases for V and 4 bases for J; bases not matched to a gene: 10. Germline V lookup: CDR1 MNHEY, CDR2 SVGEGT. CDR3 amino acids: CASSTARLADPDTQYF. CDR3 DNA: TGTGCCAGCAGTACCGCCCGACTAGCGGACCCAGATACGCAGTATTTT.

The chain is built from TRBV7-9 and TRBJ2-4; 8 positions match TRBD1. The CDR3 runs to 16 residues. The germline CDR1 and CDR2 sequences are SEHNR and FQNEAQ (reference sequence). The V gene end was trimmed by 3 bases and the J gene end by 1 base; junction bases not matched to a gene: 5. CDR3 nucleotides: TGTGCCAGCAGCTTCCCGACAGGGGCGGCCAAAAACATTCAGTACTTC. Translation gives CASSFPTGAAKNIQYF.

V gene TRBV6-5 combines with J gene TRBJ2-5, with TRBD2 matching over 7 bases. Unmatched junction bases numbered 6, after V lost 6 bases and J lost 2 bases. The CDR3 has 14 residues. Germline V CDR1 and CDR2: MNHEY, SVGAGI. The CDR3 DNA reads as TGTGCCAGCAGGGGGAGGGTCGGACAAGAGACCCAGTACTTC. Translating gives CASRGRVGQETQYF.

The V and J genes are TRBV6-2 or TRBV6-3 and TRBJ1-5; D remains ambiguous. Germline CDR1 and CDR2: MNHEY and SVGEGT. V lost 6 bases and J 4 bases, leaving 7 bases between the germline ends. This CDR3 is built from 12 residues. CDR3 DNA sequence: TGTGCCAGCAGCCGGAGAAATCAGCCCCAGCATTTT. It codes for CASSRRNQPQHF.

This clone was detected a few times. The chain recombines TRBV7-9 with TRBJ2-7; 7 bases align to TRBD2. The J segment lost 4 bases and the V segment lost 5 bases, leaving 14 bases of the junction unmatched. From germline, CDR1 is SEHNR and CDR2 FQNEAQ (reference sequence). The CDR3 totals 16 residues. This chain's CDR3 is CASSQAAIRGSYEQYF. As DNA, the CDR3 is TGTGCCAGCAGCCAGGCGGCCATCCGCGGGAGTTACGAGCAGTACTTC.

The chain carries TRBV6-5 and TRBJ2-7; TRBD1 is a possible D gene (5 bases). The V end was cut by 0 bases, the J end by 2 bases, with 8 bases between. The germline V gene encodes CDR1 MNHEY and CDR2 SVGAGI. The CDR3 loop spans 14 amino acids. Here the CDR3 reads CASSYSRATYEQYF. DNA of the CDR3: TGTGCCAGCAGTTACTCCAGGGCCACCTACGAGCAGTACTTC.